The next 20 T cell receptor beta chains were all read from a single sample in a study of neoadjuvant anti-PD-1 for oral cavity cancer. Profiling relied on immunoSEQ multiplex PCR, and the TCRdb table lists in-frame clones only, not all of them. Among about 23,000 clones listed, around a quarter were seen once. Described time point: after neoadjuvant nivolumab, at surgical resection. The sequencing here drew on tumor tissue, taken after nivolumab (anti-PD-1) treatment. The receptors were sampled from a person aged 35-79 years with oral cavity squamous cell carcinoma.

This clone was detected only a few times. J is TRBJ2-1 and V is TRBV7-9; D is undetermined. Between the trimmed V and J ends, which lost 3 bases and 10 bases, there was a span of 4 bases. The germline gives CDR1 SEHNR, CDR2 FQNEAQ (reference sequence). The CDR3 has 10 residues. The CDR3 DNA is TGTGCCAGCAGCTTTGGGGAGCAGTTCTTC. It encodes CASSFGEQFF.

The CDR3 here is CASSWDSIADTQYF. Here the CDR3 DNA reads TGTGCCAGCAGCTGGGACAGTATAGCAGATACGCAGTATTTT. This chain joins TRBV7-8 and TRBJ2-3; TRBD1 matches 7 bases. V lost 4 bases, J lost 4 bases, and 5 bases stayed unmatched. The CDR3 contains 14 residues. The germline CDR1 and CDR2 sequences are SGHVS and FQNEAQ.

Remarks on this clone: Compared with germline, one end of the junction differs, possibly owing to a read error. The rearrangement joins TRBV6-6 to TRBJ2-5, with 10 positions matching TRBD2. Germline V gives CDR1 MNHNY, CDR2 SVGAGI (reference sequence). This CDR3 comprises 15 residues. The CDR3 DNA sequence: TGTGCCAGCAGTTACTCGAGGACTAGCGGAGAGACCCAATACTTC. It translates to CASSYSRTSGETQYF.

This clone occurred a few times. The chain recombines TRBV5-4 with TRBJ2-7; 12 positions match TRBD2. V trimming: 5 bases; J trimming: 3 bases; junction bases outside the gene matches: 6. Germline V gene data show CDR1 as SGHNT and CDR2 as YYREEE (reference sequence). The CDR3 covers 15 residues. CDR3 bases: TGTGCCAGCAGTCATGGACTAGCGGGAAACTACGAGCAGTACTTC. Translating it yields CASSHGLAGNYEQYF.

A few counts support this clone. The chain is built from TRBV7-6 and TRBJ2-5; tentatively, D is TRBD1 (5 bases). Trimming took 3 bases from V and 4 from J, leaving 15 bases between them. CDR1 and CDR2 (germline): SGHVS, FNYEAQ. The CDR3 is 15 residues long. In DNA, the CDR3 is TGTGCCAGCAGCTTCGACAGCCTTAGAGCAGAGACCCAGTACTTC. It translates to CASSFDSLRAETQYF.

This clone came up many times. The genes are TRBV7-9 and TRBJ1-2; 9 nucleotides line up with TRBD1. Germline loops: CDR1 SEHNR, CDR2 FQNEAQ (reference sequence). The CDR3 covers 15 residues. The J segment lost 2 bases and the V segment lost 3 bases, leaving 4 bases of the junction unmatched. CDR3 loop: CASSFTGGTNYGYTF. The DNA for the CDR3 is TGTGCCAGCAGCTTTACAGGGGGCACGAACTATGGCTACACCTTC.

There are a few counts of this clone. This chain's CDR3 is CSVVQSGANVLTF. CDR3 nucleotide sequence: TGCAGCGTTGTCCAATCTGGGGCCAACGTCCTGACTTTC. This chain links TRBV29-1 with TRBJ2-6; D unresolved. Between the trimmed V and J ends, which lost 4 bases and 1 base, there was a span of 5 bases. CDR1 SQVTM and CDR2 ANQGSEA come from the germline V gene. The CDR3 totals 13 residues.

This clone was detected only a few times. V gene TRBV27 combines with J gene TRBJ2-7, with D uncertain. The V gene lost 2 bases and the J gene lost 3 bases, with 14 bases spanning the gap. CDR1 MNHEY and CDR2 SMNVEV come from the germline V gene (reference sequence). The CDR3 contains 15 residues. The CDR3 DNA reads as TGTGCCAGCAGTTTAAAGGGTTTCGCAGGCTACGAGCAGTACTTC. Amino acid sequence: CASSLKGFAGYEQYF.

DNA for the CDR3: TGTGCCAGCAGCTTAGCGGGAGGAAACACTGAAGCTTTCTTT. This sequence encodes CASSLAGGNTEAFF. The chain recombines TRBV11-3 with TRBJ1-1; unclear D gene. The CDR3 has 14 residues. V lost 1 base and J 2 bases, leaving 8 bases between the germline ends. Germline loops: CDR1 SGHNT, CDR2 YENEEA.

The gene calls are TRBV6-1 and TRBJ1-5, with TRBD1 matching 7 bases. Germline assignment: CDR1 MNHNS and CDR2 SASEGT. The V segment lost 4 bases and the J segment 7 bases; nucleotides outside the gene matches: 10. This CDR3 region has 15 residues. CDR3 in amino acids: CASSAPGGGGQPQHF. CDR3 bases: TGTGCCAGCAGTGCCCCAGGGGGGGGTGGACAGCCCCAGCATTTT.

CDR3 nucleotides: TGCAGCGTTGGGACAGGGGGCCTAGCTGAAGCTTTCTTT. It specifies CSVGTGGLAEAFF. This chain uses TRBV29-1 with TRBJ1-1; TRBD1 matches 11 bases. The V and J ends lost 4 bases and 6 bases, in that order; junction bases with no gene match: 4. This CDR3 spans 13 amino acids. The V gene's germline CDR1 is SQVTM and CDR2 ANQGSEA.

V is TRBV18 and J is TRBJ1-1; D is undetermined. There are 13 residues in the CDR3. Germline values: CDR1 KGHSH, CDR2 LQKENI. V was cut by 3 bases and J by 2 bases, with 7 bases left in between. The CDR3 region has the DNA TGTGCCAGCTCACCGCTCTTTAACACTGAAGCTTTCTTT. Translating gives CASSPLFNTEAFF.

The V call is TRBV2, the J call TRBJ1-5; tentatively, D is TRBD1 (6 bases). The ends were cut back, 7 bases at V and 5 bases at J, with 24 bases in the middle. CDR3 size: 17 residues. Germline V lookup: CDR1 SNHLY, CDR2 FYNNEI. The CDR3 here is CASMGSRGQGKDQPQHF. The DNA of the CDR3 is TGTGCCAGCATGGGGAGCAGGGGACAAGGGAAAGATCAGCCCCAGCATTTT.

This clone was found a few times. This chain uses TRBV25-1 with TRBJ2-1, with D perhaps TRBD1 or TRBD2 (5 bases each). The CDR3 consists of 15 residues. Germline V CDR1 and CDR2: MGHDK, SYGVNS. The germline V and J ends were trimmed by 5 bases and 7 bases, with 18 bases remaining between them. The CDR3 nucleotides are TGTGCCAGCAGTCAAATAACTTTAGAGGGGAATGAGCAGTTCTTC. Its translation: CASSQITLEGNEQFF.

This clone was detected a few times. V gene TRBV5-1 combines with J gene TRBJ2-5, with D perhaps TRBD1 (6 bases). Germline V gene sequence: CDR1 SGHRS, CDR2 YFSETQ. The CDR3 covers 15 residues. Deletions cut 0 bases from V and 2 bases from J, with 11 bases between. CDR3 in DNA: TGCGCCAGCAGCTTGGTTGTGGGGACACAAGAGACCCAGTACTTC. Translated: CASSLVVGTQETQYF.

The rearrangement uses TRBV6-6 and TRBJ2-5; TRBD1 aligns across 8 bases. Germline V gene data show CDR1 as MNHNY and CDR2 as SVGAGI (reference sequence). The junction had 8 bases not matched to a gene; V was cut back by 6 bases and J by 5 bases. This CDR3 spans 14 amino acids. This CDR3 reads CASSTGTGGETQYF. CDR3 bases: TGTGCCAGCAGCACCGGGACAGGTGGCGAGACCCAGTACTTC.

This clone was counted only a few times. The chain recombines TRBV29-1 with TRBJ1-2; 8 positions match TRBD1. From germline, CDR1 is SQVTM and CDR2 ANQGSEA. The CDR3 contains 13 residues. V lost 7 bases, J lost 4 bases, and 8 bases stayed unmatched. CDR3: CSASGQGGYGYTF. The CDR3 DNA reads as TGCAGCGCCTCTGGACAGGGAGGCTATGGCTACACCTTC.

This clone was seen more than once but under ten times. In DNA form, the CDR3 reads TGTGCCACCAGCAGAGAGGGCCCATGGAATTCTACCGGGGAGCTGTTTTTT. Residues: CATSREGPWNSTGELFF. The chain couples TRBV15 to TRBJ2-2; D gene ambiguous. V was pared by 0 bases and J by 5 bases, with 16 bases between. This CDR3 comprises 17 residues. Germline V lookup: CDR1 LNHNV, CDR2 YYDKDF (reference sequence).

CDR3 in amino acids: CASSSGTGGSRETQYF. CDR3 in DNA: TGTGCCAGCAGCTCCGGGACAGGGGGCTCGCGGGAGACCCAGTACTTC. The chain employs TRBV7-7 and TRBJ2-5; 12 bases map to TRBD1. V dropped 4 bases and J dropped 5; count of bases not matched to a gene: 8. The CDR3 is 16 amino acids. CDR1 is SSHAT and CDR2 is FNYEAQ in the germline V gene (reference sequence).

This clone was seen more than once but under ten times. The V gene is TRBV6-5, the J gene TRBJ1-1; D gene ambiguous. Trimming pared 6 bases from V and 1 base from J, leaving 9 bases between. CDR3 length: 13 amino acids. Germline V CDR1 and CDR2: MNHEY, SVGAGI. As DNA, the CDR3 is TGTGCCAGCAGGCTAAACTGGAACACTGAAGCTTTCTTT. This translates into CASRLNWNTEAFF.